This TCR beta chain was sequenced during a study of cytomegalovirus exposure and HLA in healthy donors (dated by TCRdb to 2016 to 2017). Regarding the complete study: A later analysis indicated that the 90 to 150 validation repertoires were generated on the platform also employed for the roughly 650 repertoires of the first cohort. Besides the first cohort of about 730 subjects, a separate validation cohort made up of 120 different subjects was used. The study was designed to test whether signatures of past pathogen exposure could be identified by cataloging public T cell receptors. To predict cytomegalovirus infection status, the study brought together high-throughput TCR immunosequencing, statistical association of individual TCRs with disease status, and machine learning. Study-wide findings and limitations: The classifier was reported to diagnose cytomegalovirus status with high specificity and sensitivity in both the original and validation cohorts. A later analysis lacked HLA typing for the validation cohort, so it scored co-occurrence in that cohort across all 130 or so repertoires. The study listed 150 to 200 TCR beta chains as associated with cytomegalovirus. The authors suggested that the approach could potentially be generalized to other disease states and immunological phenotypes. A later analysis found that TCRs clustered in the first cohort also tended to co-occur in the 95 to 150 validation repertoires, with 90% to 95% of cluster scores above 0. In vitro tests confirmed that three of the cytomegalovirus-associated TCR beta chains recognize cytomegalovirus antigens. Most TCR sequences were observed very rarely across donors, whereas some public TCRs were present in many individuals.

Donors formed part of the validation cohort, which comprised some 120 subjects and was distinct from the first cohort of 666 subjects. V is reduced by 7 bases and J by 4 bases, leaving a spacing of 16 bases between them. The CDR1 and CDR2 encoded by the germline V gene (reference sequence) are LNHDA and SQIVND. From its cysteine to its phenylalanine, the CDR3 spans 14 amino acids. Left in the record is the CDR3 DNA by itself, 42 bases read in frame from the first base. The library was obtained by the immunoSEQ multiplex PCR assay. The authors' analysis ran thus. A statistical classification framework was built for diagnosing cytomegalovirus status from the catalog of TCR beta chain sequences. Sourced from immuneACCESS, this table was stored by TCRdb with only in-frame sequences that have V and J called. A share of the clones is absent; for the studies checked, an unresolved V gene accounts for under half, and the remainder has no known explanation. The V and J calls and the clone size are those of that table, but D and trimming were determined from the DNA. In all, the sample holds under 200,000 clones, and about 95% of those were seen once. The biggest ten clones account for roughly 1% of the sample.

This clone was observed a single time. The antigen it binds to is not known. No base quality values were provided; no much bigger clone lies one nucleotide off. The chain was built from TRBV19 and TRBJ1-2; the D gene is possibly TRBD1, with 6 bases matching. The sequence was collected from a woman younger than 35 in good health and CMV-seronegative. Sequencing was carried out using PBMCs. The CDR3 region: CASNPDRFLYGYTF. The nucleotides read TGTGCCAGTAATCCCGACAGGTTCCTCTATGGCTACACCTTC.